Below, 2 T cell receptor beta chains from the same sample are listed, as sequenced in a study of CD8+ T cells in alopecia areata. Indicated treatment: oral pan-JAK inhibitor, 5-10 mg twice daily. Following extraction, RNA underwent reverse transcription to cDNA, which served as the sequencing template. Sequencing was performed with immunoSEQ multiplex PCR; in TCRdb, only in-frame clones are kept and a portion is missing. The data show 200,000 or so clones, with nearly 60% seen just once and roughly 5% held by the top ten. Source: CD4+ T cells sorted from blood, taken at week 24, from a patient treated with tofacitinib. All receptors derive from a human donor with alopecia areata.

The V call is TRBV5-1, the J call TRBJ2-1; unclear D gene. Germline V gene sequence: CDR1 SGHRS, CDR2 YFSETQ. V was pared by 1 base and J by 2 bases, with 13 bases between. The CDR3 has 16 amino acids. CDR3 nucleotide sequence: TGCGCCAGCAGCTTGAATAGGGCTGATCCCTACAATGAGCAGTTCTTC. Translation gives CASSLNRADPYNEQFF.

This clone was seen a handful of times. The chain recombines TRBV29-1 with TRBJ2-7, with TRBD1 matching over 11 bases. This CDR3 region has 14 residues. CDR1 is SQVTM and CDR2 is ANQGSEA in the germline V gene. The V segment lost 4 bases and the J segment 6 bases; nucleotides outside the gene matches: 8. The CDR3: CSVGRDRGTPEQYF. As DNA, the CDR3 is TGCAGCGTTGGTAGGGACAGGGGGACCCCCGAGCAGTACTTC.